Below are 2 T cell receptor beta chains sequenced from a single sample in a study of vaccination and CD4 T cells after COVID-19. TCRdb re-derived calls from the PCR reads in MiXCR, one entry per CDR3 protein. The top ten clones hold roughly 1% of a sample with fewer than 25,000 distinct CDR3 sequences, 50% to 65% of them seen once. Sequences were derived from CD4+ T cells from blood, sampled before SARS-CoV-2 vaccination. The receptors were gathered from a human donor who had recovered from COVID-19.

The chain uses TRBV11-3 and TRBJ1-1; D gene unclear. Trimming removed 3 bases at V and 1 base at J, with 6 bases between. The germline V gene has CDR1 SGHNT and CDR2 YENEEA. The CDR3 spans 13 residues. The chain's CDR3 is CASSFQTNTEAFF. CDR3 sequence (DNA): TGTGCCAGCAGCTTCCAGACGAACACTGAAGCTTTCTTT.

CDR3 amino acids: CSARDYRTDTQYF. The CDR3 nucleotides are TGCAGTGCTAGAGACTACCGCACAGATACGCAGTATTTT. This sequence joins TRBV20-1 and TRBJ2-3; D is uncertain. V shed 0 bases and J shed 1 base, with 5 bases lying between them. This CDR3 has 13 residues. In germline, CDR1 is DFQATT, CDR2 SNEGSKA (reference sequence).